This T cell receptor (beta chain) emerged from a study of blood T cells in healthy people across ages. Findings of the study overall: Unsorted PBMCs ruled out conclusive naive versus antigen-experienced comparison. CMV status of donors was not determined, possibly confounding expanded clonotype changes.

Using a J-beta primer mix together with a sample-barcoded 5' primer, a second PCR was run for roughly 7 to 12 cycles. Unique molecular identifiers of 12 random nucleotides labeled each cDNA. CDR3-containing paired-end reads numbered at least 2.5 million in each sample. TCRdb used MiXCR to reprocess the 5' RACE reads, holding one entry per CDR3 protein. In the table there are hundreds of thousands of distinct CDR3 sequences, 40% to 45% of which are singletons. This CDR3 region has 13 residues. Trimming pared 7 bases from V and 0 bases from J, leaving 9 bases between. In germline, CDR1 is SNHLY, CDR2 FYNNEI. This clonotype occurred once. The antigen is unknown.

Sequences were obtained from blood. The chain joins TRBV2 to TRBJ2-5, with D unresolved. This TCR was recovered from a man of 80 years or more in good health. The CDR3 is CASTFPNQETQYF. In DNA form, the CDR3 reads TGTGCCAGCACTTTCCCCAACCAAGAGACCCAGTACTTC.